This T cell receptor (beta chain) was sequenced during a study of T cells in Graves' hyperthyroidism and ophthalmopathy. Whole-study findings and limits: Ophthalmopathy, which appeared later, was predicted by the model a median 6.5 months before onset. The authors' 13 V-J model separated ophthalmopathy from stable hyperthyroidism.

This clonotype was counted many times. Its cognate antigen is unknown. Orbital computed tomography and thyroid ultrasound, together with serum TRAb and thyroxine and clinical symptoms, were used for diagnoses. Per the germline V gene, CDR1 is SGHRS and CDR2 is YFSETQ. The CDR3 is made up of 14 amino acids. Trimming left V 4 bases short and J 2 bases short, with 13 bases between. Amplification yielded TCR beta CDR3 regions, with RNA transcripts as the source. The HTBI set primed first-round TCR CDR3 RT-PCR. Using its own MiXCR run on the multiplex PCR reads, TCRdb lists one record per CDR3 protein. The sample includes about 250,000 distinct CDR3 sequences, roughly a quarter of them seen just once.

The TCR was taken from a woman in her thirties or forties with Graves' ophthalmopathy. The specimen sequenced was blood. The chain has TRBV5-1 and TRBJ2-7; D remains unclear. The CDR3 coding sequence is TGCGCCAGCAGCCCTCGGGCCCCAACCTACGAGCAGTACTTC. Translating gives CASSPRAPTYEQYF.